This TCR beta chain was profiled in a study of blood T cell repertoires in COVID-19. As processed by the authors: Cell counts per sample came from amplifying reference gene primers. The data were produced by immunoSEQ multiplex PCR, yet TCRdb's version contains in-frame clones alone and is incomplete. The V and J calls and the clone size are those of that table, but D and trimming were determined from the DNA. The sample holds 310,000 or so clones, about 83% seen once. Germline CDR1 LGHDT, CDR2 YNNKEL (reference sequence). The length of the CDR3 is 14 residues. Unmatched junction bases numbered 2, after V lost 4 bases and J lost 4 bases.

The TCR comes from a woman aged 40 to 55 who had recovered from COVID-19. V is TRBV3-1 (or the pseudogene TRBV3-2) and J is TRBJ2-7; 12 bases fit TRBD2. Input material: PBMCs or T cells enriched from blood (not recorded which). The CDR3 nucleotides are TGTGCCAGCAGCCCTAGCGGGAGGGAGTACGAGCAGTACTTC. It codes for CASSPSGREYEQYF.